This entry concerns a single T cell receptor beta chain. As yet, its antigen is unknown. Sequencing used immunoSEQ multiplex PCR; TCRdb keeps in-frame clones, though not all of them. In the table there are 50,000 to 75,000 clones, 90% to 95% of which are singletons. The data stem from a study of graft-versus-host responses after intestinal transplantation. Study-wide background: Among the recipients, all got anti-thymocyte globulin induction and then tacrolimus and steroids for 3 to 4 years.

The CDR3 loop spans 15 amino acids. The germline gives CDR1 SGHTA, CDR2 FQGNSA. V lost 2 bases, J lost 1 base, and 3 bases stayed unmatched. This sequence joins TRBV7-2 and TRBJ1-2, with TRBD1 identical over 8 bases. Sample: unstimulated CD4+ T cells sorted from spleen or lymph node cells, taken before transplant. The sequence derives from a human donor who was the organ donor for an intestinal transplant. CDR3 sequence: CASSLTDRGNYGYTF. The CDR3 DNA sequence: TGTGCCAGCAGCTTAACTGACAGGGGTAACTATGGCTACACCTTC. Complete variable domain (other parts from reference TRBV7-2 and TRBJ1-2): GAGVSQSPSNKVTEKGKDVELRCDPISGHTALYWYRQSLGQGLEFLIYFQGNSAPDKSGLPSDRFSAERTGGSVSTLTIQRTQQEDSAVYLCASSLTDRGNYGYTFGSGTRLTVV.